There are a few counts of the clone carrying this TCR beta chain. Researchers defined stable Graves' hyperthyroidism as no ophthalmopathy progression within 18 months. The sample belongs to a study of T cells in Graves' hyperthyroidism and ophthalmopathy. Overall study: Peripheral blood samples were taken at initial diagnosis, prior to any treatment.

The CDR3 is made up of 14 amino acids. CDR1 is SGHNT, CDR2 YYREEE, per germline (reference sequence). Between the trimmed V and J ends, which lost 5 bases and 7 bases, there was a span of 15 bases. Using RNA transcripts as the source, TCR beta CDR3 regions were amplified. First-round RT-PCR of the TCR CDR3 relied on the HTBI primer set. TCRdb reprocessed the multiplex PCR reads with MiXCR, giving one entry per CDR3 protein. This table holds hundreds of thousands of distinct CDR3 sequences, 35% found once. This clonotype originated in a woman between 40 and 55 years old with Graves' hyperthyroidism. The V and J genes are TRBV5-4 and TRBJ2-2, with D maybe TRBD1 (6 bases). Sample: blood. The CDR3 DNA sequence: TGTGCCAGCAGATCTACAGGGTCCGGCGGGGAGCTGTTTTTT. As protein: CASRSTGSGGELFF.